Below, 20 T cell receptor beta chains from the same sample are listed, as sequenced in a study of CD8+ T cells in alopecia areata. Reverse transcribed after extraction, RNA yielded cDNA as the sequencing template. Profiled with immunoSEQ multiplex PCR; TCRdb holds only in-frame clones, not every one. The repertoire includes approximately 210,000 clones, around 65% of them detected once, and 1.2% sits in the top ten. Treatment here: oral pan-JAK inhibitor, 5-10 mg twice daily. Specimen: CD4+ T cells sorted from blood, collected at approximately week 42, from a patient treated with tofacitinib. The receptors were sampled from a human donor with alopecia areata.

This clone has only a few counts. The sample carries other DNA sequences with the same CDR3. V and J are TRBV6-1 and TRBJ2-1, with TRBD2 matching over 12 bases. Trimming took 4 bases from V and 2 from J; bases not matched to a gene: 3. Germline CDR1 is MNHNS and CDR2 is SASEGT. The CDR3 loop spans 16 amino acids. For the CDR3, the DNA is TGTGCCAGCAGTGTAACTAGCGGGGGGACCTACAATGAGCAGTTCTTC. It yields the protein CASSVTSGGTYNEQFF.

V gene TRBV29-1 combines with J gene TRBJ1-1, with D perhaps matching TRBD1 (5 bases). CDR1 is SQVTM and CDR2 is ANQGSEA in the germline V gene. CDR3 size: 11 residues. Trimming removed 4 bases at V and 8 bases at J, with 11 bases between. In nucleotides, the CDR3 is TGCAGCGTTGCTGGGTGGGGGGAAGCTTTCTTT. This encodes CSVAGWGEAFF.

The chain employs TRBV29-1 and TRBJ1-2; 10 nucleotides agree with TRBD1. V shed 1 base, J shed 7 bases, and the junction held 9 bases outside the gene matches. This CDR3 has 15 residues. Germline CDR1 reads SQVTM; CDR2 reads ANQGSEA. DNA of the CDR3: TGCAGCGTTGAAGTTCACGACAGGGGGCACTTTGGCTACACCTTC. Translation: CSVEVHDRGHFGYTF.

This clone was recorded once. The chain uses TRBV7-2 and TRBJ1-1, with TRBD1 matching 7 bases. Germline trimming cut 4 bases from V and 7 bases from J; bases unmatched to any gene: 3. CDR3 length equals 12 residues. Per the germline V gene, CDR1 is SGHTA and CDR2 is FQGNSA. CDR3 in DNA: TGTGCCAGCAGCTATCGACAGGGTGAAGCTTTCTTT. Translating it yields CASSYRQGEAFF.

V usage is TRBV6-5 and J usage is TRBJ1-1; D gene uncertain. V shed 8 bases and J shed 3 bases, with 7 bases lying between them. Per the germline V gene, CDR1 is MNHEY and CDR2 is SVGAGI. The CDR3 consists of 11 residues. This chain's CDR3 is CASCRDTEAFF. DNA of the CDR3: TGTGCCAGCTGCCGTGACACTGAAGCTTTCTTT.

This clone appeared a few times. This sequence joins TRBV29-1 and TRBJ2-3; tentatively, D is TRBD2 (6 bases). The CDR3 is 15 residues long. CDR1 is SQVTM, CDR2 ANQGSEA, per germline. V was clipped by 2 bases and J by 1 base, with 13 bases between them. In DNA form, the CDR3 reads TGCAGCGTTGAATTGGTAGCGGAAGGCACAGATACGCAGTATTTT. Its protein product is CSVELVAEGTDTQYF.

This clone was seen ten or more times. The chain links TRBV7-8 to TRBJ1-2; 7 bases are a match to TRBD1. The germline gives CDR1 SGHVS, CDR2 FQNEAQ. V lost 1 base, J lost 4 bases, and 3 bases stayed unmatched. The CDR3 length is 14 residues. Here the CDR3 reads CASSLERQGYGYTF. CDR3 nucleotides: TGTGCCAGCAGCTTAGAGCGACAGGGCTATGGCTACACCTTC.

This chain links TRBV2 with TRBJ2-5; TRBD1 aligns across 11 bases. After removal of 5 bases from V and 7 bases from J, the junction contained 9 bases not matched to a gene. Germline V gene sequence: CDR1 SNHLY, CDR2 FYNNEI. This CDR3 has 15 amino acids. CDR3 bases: TGTGCCAGCAGTTCACGAAGCGGACAGGGGGCGACCCAGTACTTC. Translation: CASSSRSGQGATQYF.

The DNA of the CDR3 is TGCGCCAGCAGCTTGGAGGCTAGCGGGGGGCGCAATGAGCAGTTCTTC. Protein: CASSLEASGGRNEQFF. This sequence joins TRBV5-1 and TRBJ2-1; 11 bases map to TRBD2. The CDR3 is made up of 16 amino acids. Germline trimming cut 0 bases from V and 6 bases from J; bases unmatched to any gene: 5. Germline CDR1 and CDR2: SGHRS and YFSETQ.

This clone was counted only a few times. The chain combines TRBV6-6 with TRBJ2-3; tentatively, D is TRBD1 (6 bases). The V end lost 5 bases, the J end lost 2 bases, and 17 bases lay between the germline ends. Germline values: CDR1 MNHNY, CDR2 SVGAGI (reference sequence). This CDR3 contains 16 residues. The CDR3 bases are TGTGCCAGCAGTCCCGGGACATCTATAGTCACAGATACGCAGTATTTT. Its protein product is CASSPGTSIVTDTQYF.

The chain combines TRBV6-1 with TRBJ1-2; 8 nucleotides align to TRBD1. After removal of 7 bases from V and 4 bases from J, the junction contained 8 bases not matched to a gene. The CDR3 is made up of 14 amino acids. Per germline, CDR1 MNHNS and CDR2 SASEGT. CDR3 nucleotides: TGTGCCAGCATCCCGGGACAGGCGTCCTATGGCTACACCTTC. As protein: CASIPGQASYGYTF.

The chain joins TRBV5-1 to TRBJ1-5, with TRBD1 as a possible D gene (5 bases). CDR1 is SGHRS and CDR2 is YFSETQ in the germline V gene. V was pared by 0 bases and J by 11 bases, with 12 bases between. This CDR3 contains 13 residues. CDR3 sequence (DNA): TGCGCCAGCAGCTTGGATGGGGGAAAGGCCCAGCATTTT. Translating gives CASSLDGGKAQHF. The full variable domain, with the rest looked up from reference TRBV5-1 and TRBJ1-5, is KAGVTQTPRYLIKTRGQQVTLSCSPISGHRSVSWYQQTPGQGLQFLFEYFSETQRNKGNFPGRFSGRQFSNSRSEMNVSTLELGDSALYLCASSLDGGKAQHFGDGTRLSIL.

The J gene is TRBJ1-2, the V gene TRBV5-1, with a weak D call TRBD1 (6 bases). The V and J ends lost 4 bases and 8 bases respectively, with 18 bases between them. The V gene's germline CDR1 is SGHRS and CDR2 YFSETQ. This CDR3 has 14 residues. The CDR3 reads CASSPLSDSHGYTF. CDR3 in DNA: TGCGCCAGCAGCCCCCTTTCGGACAGCCACGGCTACACCTTC.

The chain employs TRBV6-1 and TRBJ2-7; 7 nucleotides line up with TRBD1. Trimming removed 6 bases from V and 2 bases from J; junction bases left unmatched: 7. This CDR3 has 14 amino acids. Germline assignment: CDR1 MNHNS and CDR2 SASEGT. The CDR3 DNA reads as TGTGCCAGCAGGAAACAGGGGCCTACCTACGAGCAGTACTTC. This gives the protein CASRKQGPTYEQYF.

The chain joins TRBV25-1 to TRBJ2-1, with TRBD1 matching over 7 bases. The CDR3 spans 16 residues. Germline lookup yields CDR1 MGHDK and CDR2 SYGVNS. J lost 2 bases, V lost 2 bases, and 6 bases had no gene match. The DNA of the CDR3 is TGTGCCAGCAGTGAAACTAGACAGGGTACCTACAATGAGCAGTTCTTC. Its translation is CASSETRQGTYNEQFF.

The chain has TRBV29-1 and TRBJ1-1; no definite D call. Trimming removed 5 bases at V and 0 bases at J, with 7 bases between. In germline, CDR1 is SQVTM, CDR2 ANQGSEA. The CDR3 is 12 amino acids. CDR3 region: CSVQTMNTEAFF. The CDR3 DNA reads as TGCAGCGTTCAAACCATGAACACTGAAGCTTTCTTT.

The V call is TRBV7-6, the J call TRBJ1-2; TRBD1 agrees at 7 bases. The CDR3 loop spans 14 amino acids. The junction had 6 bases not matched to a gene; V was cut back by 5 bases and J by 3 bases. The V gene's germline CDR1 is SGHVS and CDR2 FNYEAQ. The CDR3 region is CASSRDQGDYGYTF. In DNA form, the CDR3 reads TGTGCCAGCAGCAGAGATCAGGGGGACTATGGCTACACCTTC.

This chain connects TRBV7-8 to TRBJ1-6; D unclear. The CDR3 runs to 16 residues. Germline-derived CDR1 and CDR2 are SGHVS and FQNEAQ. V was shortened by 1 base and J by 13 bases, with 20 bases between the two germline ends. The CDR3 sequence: CASSLESRAGGFPLHF. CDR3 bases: TGTGCCAGCAGCTTAGAGAGTAGGGCAGGTGGTTTTCCCCTCCACTTT.

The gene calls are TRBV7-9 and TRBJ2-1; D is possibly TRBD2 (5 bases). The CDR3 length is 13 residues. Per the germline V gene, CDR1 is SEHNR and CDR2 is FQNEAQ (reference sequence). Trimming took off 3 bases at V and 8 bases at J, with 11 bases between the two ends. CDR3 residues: CASSFDGGHEQFF. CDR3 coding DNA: TGTGCCAGCAGCTTCGACGGAGGACATGAGCAGTTCTTC.

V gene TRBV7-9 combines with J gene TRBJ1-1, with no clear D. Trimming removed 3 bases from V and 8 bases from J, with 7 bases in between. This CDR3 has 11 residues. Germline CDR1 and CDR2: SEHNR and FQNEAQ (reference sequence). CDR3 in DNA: TGTGCCAGCAGCTTTCTGGCAGAAGCTTTCTTT. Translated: CASSFLAEAFF. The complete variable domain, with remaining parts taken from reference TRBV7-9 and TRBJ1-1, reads DTGVSQNPRHKITKRGQNVTFRCDPISEHNRLYWYRQTLGQGPEFLTYFQNEAQLEKSRLLSDRFSAERPKGSFSTLEIQRTEQGDSAMYLCASSFLAEAFFGQGTRLTVV.